These 9 T cell receptor beta chains came from one sample sequenced in a study of regulatory dendritic cells for organ transplantation. Sequencing used immunoSEQ multiplex PCR; TCRdb keeps in-frame clones, though not all of them. The top ten hold about an eighth of the sample, which has around 6,000 clones, roughly 61% seen once. Sequencing input: memory CD8+ T cells from blood. Subset meaning: CD45RO+ memory T cells. These receptors came from a human donor in good health.

This rearrangement joins TRBV7-9 to TRBJ2-3, with TRBD2 identical over 7 bases. CDR1 and CDR2 (germline): SEHNR, FQNEAQ (reference sequence). V was pared by 4 bases and J by 3 bases, with 7 bases of the junction left unmatched. The CDR3 length is 15 residues. The CDR3 sequence is CASSSRGVLTDTQYF. CDR3 nucleotide sequence: TGTGCCAGCAGCTCACGGGGGGTGTTGACAGATACGCAGTATTTT.

The CDR3 reads CASSLRGGARDYGYTF. The DNA for the CDR3 is TGTGCCAGCAGCTTACGGGGGGGAGCCCGGGACTATGGCTACACCTTC. This rearrangement joins TRBV21-1 to TRBJ1-2. TRBV21-1 is a listed pseudogene. This CDR3 region has 16 residues.

Comment on this clone: This sample includes further DNA sequences coding for the same CDR3. Here the CDR3 DNA reads TGTGCCAGCACCTCGGGTGAAAAACTGTTTTTT. It codes for CASTSGEKLFF. J is TRBJ1-4 and V is TRBV6-5; unclear D gene. Germline V CDR1 and CDR2: MNHEY, SVGAGI. V was clipped by 7 bases and J by 7 bases, with 7 bases between them. This CDR3 is built from 11 residues.

The V and J genes are TRBV6-1 and TRBJ1-5; a weak D match, TRBD1 (5 bases). Germline V gene sequence: CDR1 MNHNS, CDR2 SASEGT. V was trimmed by 1 base and J by 6 bases, leaving 16 bases between them. The CDR3 length is 16 residues. CDR3 protein: CASSEVVQGGSQPQHF. The DNA for the CDR3 is TGTGCCAGCAGTGAAGTGGTCCAGGGAGGTAGTCAGCCCCAGCATTTT.

The chain couples TRBV5-6 to TRBJ2-7; perhaps TRBD1 as D (7 bases). CDR1 SGHDT and CDR2 YYEEEE come from the germline V gene. V lost 1 base and J 7 bases, leaving 21 bases between the germline ends. The CDR3 has 16 amino acids. The CDR3 here is CASSLIAGQHLPEQYF. CDR3 in DNA: TGTGCCAGCAGCTTGATTGCGGGACAGCACTTGCCAGAGCAGTACTTC.

The chain is built from TRBV25-1 and TRBJ2-1; D may be TRBD2 (5 bases). This CDR3 region has 14 residues. CDR1 and CDR2 (germline): MGHDK, SYGVNS. V was trimmed by 6 bases and J by 4 bases, leaving 13 bases between them. The CDR3 DNA sequence: TGTGCCAGCAGAGGACTTTCCCCTTACAATGAGCAGTTCTTC. As protein: CASRGLSPYNEQFF.

The V gene is TRBV6-5, the J gene TRBJ1-3; D is possibly TRBD1 (6 bases). The germline V gene encodes CDR1 MNHEY and CDR2 SVGAGI. V lost 6 bases and J lost 1, with 13 bases in between. The CDR3 consists of 15 residues. CDR3: CASRPSGASGNTIYF. The DNA of the CDR3 is TGTGCCAGCAGACCTTCAGGGGCATCTGGAAACACCATATATTTT.

This chain joins TRBV7-9 and TRBJ1-1, with D possibly TRBD1 on 6 matching bases. Deletions cut 4 bases from V and 5 bases from J, with 17 bases between. The CDR3 runs 15 residues. CDR1 SEHNR and CDR2 FQNEAQ come from the germline V gene (reference sequence). CDR3 nucleotide sequence: TGTGCCAGCAGCTCACAGACAGGCGGGTATACTGAAGCTTTCTTT. Protein product: CASSSQTGGYTEAFF.

This clone is deemed medium-sized. The chain couples TRBV7-6 to TRBJ1-5, with D tentatively TRBD1 (5 bases). The CDR3 extends over 13 amino acids. Germline CDR1 reads SGHVS; CDR2 reads FNYEAQ. V was trimmed by 1 base and J by 6 bases, leaving 7 bases between them. CDR3: CASSLGTLQPQHF. CDR3 nucleotides: TGTGCCAGCAGCTTAGGGACACTTCAGCCCCAGCATTTT. Complete variable domain (other parts from reference TRBV7-6 and TRBJ1-5): GAGVSQSPRYKVTKRGQDVALRCDPISGHVSLYWYRQALGQGPEFLTYFNYEAQQDKSGLPNDRFSAERPEGSISTLTIQRTEQRDSAMYRCASSLGTLQPQHFGDGTRLSIL.